This T cell receptor beta chain was observed in a study of identifying expanded T cells in peripheral blood. Study observations and caveats: Differentially abundant clones: approximately 1.3 between replicates, 15 to 17 at about 13 days, roughly 18 at four.

Clones were sequenced by immunoSEQ multiplex PCR, and TCRdb holds only the in-frame ones, with some missing. The repertoire consists of approximately 110,000 clones, with around 89% occurring once and the leading ten covering 16%. About this clone: Its antigen is unidentified.

The CDR3 runs to 14 residues. Trimming at V came to 4 bases and at J to 7 bases, leaving 3 bases not matched to a gene. Germline V gene lookup returns CDR1 MNHEY and CDR2 SMNVEV (reference sequence). This sequence was found in a person between 18 and 75 years old in good health. This chain links TRBV27 with TRBJ1-4; TRBD1 agrees at 10 bases. Material for sequencing was blood. CDR3 sequence reads: CASSSDRGLEKLFF. The CDR3 DNA sequence: TGTGCCAGCAGTTCCGACAGGGGGCTTGAAAAACTGTTTTTT.